This T cell receptor (beta chain) originates from a study of T cells in Graves' hyperthyroidism and ophthalmopathy. Study results and limitations: Stable hyperthyroidism was told apart from ophthalmopathy by a model built on 13 V-J features. Ophthalmopathy was model-predicted a median approximately 6.4 months pre-onset.

Authors of the study amplified TCR beta CDR3 regions from RNA transcripts. In the first-round RT-PCR of the TCR CDR3, the HTBI primer set was used. TCRdb itself ran the multiplex PCR reads through MiXCR, one entry per CDR3 protein. Here the sample spans 250,000 to 300,000 distinct CDR3 sequences, roughly 19% being singletons. Germline CDR1 reads SNHLY; CDR2 reads FYNNEI. This CDR3 is built from 13 residues. The V end was cut by 8 bases, the J end by 7 bases, with 15 bases between. This clonotype occurred many times. Antigen: not known. Clinical symptoms, serum thyroxine and TRAb, thyroid ultrasound and orbital computed tomography were used for the diagnoses.

The TCR originated in a man in his forties or fifties with Graves' ophthalmopathy. Specimen: blood. J is TRBJ1-5 and V is TRBV2, with D uncertain. The CDR3 loop reads CASGPRSGQPQHF. CDR3 DNA: TGTGCCAGCGGACCCCGGAGTGGACAGCCCCAGCATTTT.